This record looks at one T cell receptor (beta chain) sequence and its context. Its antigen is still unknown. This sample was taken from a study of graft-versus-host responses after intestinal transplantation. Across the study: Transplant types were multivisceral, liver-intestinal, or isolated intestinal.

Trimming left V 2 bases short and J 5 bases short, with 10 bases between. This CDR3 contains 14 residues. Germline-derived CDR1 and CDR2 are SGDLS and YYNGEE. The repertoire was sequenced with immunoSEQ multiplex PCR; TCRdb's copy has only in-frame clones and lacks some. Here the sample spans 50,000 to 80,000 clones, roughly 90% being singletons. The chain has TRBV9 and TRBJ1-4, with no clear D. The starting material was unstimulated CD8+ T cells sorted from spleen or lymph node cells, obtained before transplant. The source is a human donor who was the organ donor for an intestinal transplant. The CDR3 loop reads CASSVGSGNEKLFF. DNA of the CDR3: TGTGCCAGCAGCGTGGGCAGCGGAAATGAAAAACTGTTTTTT.